This T cell receptor beta chain was obtained from a study of CD8 T cells in Susac syndrome (dated by TCRdb to about 2019). A note on the overall study: The study used repertoire sequencing to test whether antigen drove CD8+ T cell activation and differentiation in Susac syndrome. General conclusions and limits of the study: The number of individuals in the TCR sequencing and HLA analysis was recognized as being relatively small.

RNA was extracted using the RNeasy kit, and roughly 0.45 to 1 ug of the RNA was reverse transcribed with random hexamers. The immunoSEQ multiplex PCR assay, covering 54 Vbeta and 13 Jbeta segments, was used to amplify TCR beta CDR3 regions. Bias from PCR amplification was corrected by using a synthetic template baseline for primer optimization and for computational correction. In the authors' own workflow: Reads were annotated to V, D and J genes per IMGT and analyzed with immunoSEQ Analyzer, keeping only productive sequences. Clonality was computed as one minus Shannon entropy normalized by log2 of the number of productive unique sequences. For each patient and control, public and private clones were evaluated within the 100 most prevalent clones. Clones were defined as Susac-specific when absent from the healthy and MS cohorts, from 1052 published viral clones and from other ImmuneACCESS disease sequences. Using fastp trimming at Q25 and MiXCR clonotype assembly, TCRdb reanalyzed the public sequencing data and kept in-frame beta chains. Entries are consolidated by CDR3 protein sequence, retaining the most common genes and DNA. These V and J calls rely on TCRdb rather than the paper's analysis. Recorded for this sample are around 150,000 distinct CDR3 sequences; around 94% of them occurred a single time. About 0.09% of the sample rests with the top ten.

High-throughput TCR beta sequencing profiled peripheral blood CD8+ and CD4+ T cells from healthy donors, Susac syndrome patients and multiple sclerosis patients. The multiple sclerosis controls were treatment-naive patients who had stable or active relapsing-remitting disease and met the revised McDonald criteria. Bulk CD8+ and CD4+ T cells were purified magnetically by negative isolation, whereas CD8+ TEMRA cells were enriched by FACS. Blood was collected in EDTA tubes and processed within 24 hours, with PBMCs isolated through density gradient centrifugation. PBMCs intended for TCR sequencing were cryopreserved in liquid nitrogen and were subsequently thawed in a 37 degrees C water bath. The sorted or isolated CD4+, CD8+ and CD8+ TEMRA cells had a purity of 90% or higher. CDR1 and CDR2 were assigned from the germline V gene (reference sequence) as GTSNPN and SVGIG. The junction carries 8 bases between V and J, which are trimmed by 1 base and 0 bases respectively. Counted from cysteine to phenylalanine, this CDR3 has 14 amino acids. The kept DNA is CDR3 alone, 42 bases in frame from the first base.

Worth noting for this clonotype: Its antigen has not been determined. No per-base quality is available; no much larger clone lies one base away.

The sample comprised CD4+ T cells from PBMCs. The TCR originated in a human donor with multiple sclerosis. The chain is encoded by TRBV30 joined to TRBJ2-3, with no reliable assignment of the D segment. CDR3 loop: CAWSGGTSTDTQYF. The bases read TGTGCCTGGAGTGGGGGAACGAGCACAGATACGCAGTATTTT. Extended through the reference TRBV30 and TRBJ2-3 proteins, this CDR3 yields the full variable domain: SQTIHQWPATLVQPVGSPLSLECTVEGTSNPNLYWYRQAAGRGLQLLFYSVGIGQISSEVPQNLSASRPQDRQFILSSKKLLLSDSGFYLCAWSGGTSTDTQYFGPGTRLTVL.